The present TCR beta chain was sequenced within a study of cytomegalovirus exposure and HLA in healthy donors. V was cut by 5 bases and J by 1 base, with 16 bases left in between. Per the germline V gene, CDR1 is SGHVS and CDR2 is FQNEAQ. The CDR3 is 16 amino acids. Regarding this clone: Antigen specificity is unknown.

Study conclusions and caveats: Reports showed the classifier diagnosing cytomegalovirus status with high specificity and sensitivity.

The repertoire was sequenced with immunoSEQ multiplex PCR; TCRdb's copy has only in-frame clones and lacks some. The table records around 350,000 clones, 75% to 90% of them present only once. This clonotype originated in a woman in her late teens or twenties in good health and CMV-seronegative. V and J are TRBV7-8 and TRBJ2-3, with D perhaps TRBD2 (7 bases). Sequenced sample: PBMCs. CDR3 protein: CASSRTGGGGTDTQYF. In DNA, the CDR3 is TGTGCCAGCAGCCGCACGGGCGGGGGCGGCACAGATACGCAGTATTTT. The whole variable domain, filled in from reference TRBV7-8 and TRBJ2-3, reads GAGVSQSPRYKVAKRGQDVALRCDPISGHVSLFWYQQALGQGPEFLTYFQNEAQLDKSGLPSDRFFAERPEGSVSTLKIQRTQQEDSAVYLCASSRTGGGGTDTQYFGPGTRLTVL.